This T cell receptor (beta chain) was identified in a study of cytomegalovirus exposure and HLA in healthy donors. Study results and limitations: In the roughly 120 validation repertoires, a later analysis found that first-cohort TCR clusters tended to co-occur.

Data came from immunoSEQ multiplex PCR; TCRdb stores just in-frame clones and leaves some out. In the table there are about 160,000 clones, about nine tenths of which are singletons. About this clone itself: Antigen unknown.

The receptor's source is a woman in her 30s in good health and CMV-seronegative. The sequenced sample consisted of PBMCs.

CDR3 coding DNA: TGTGCCAGCAGCAATACCAAGCCCAGGCCGGAGTTCTTC. Translated: CASSNTKPRPEFF. This chain links TRBV11-2 with TRBJ2-1; the D is unclear. The germline gives CDR1 SGHAT, CDR2 FQNNGV. This CDR3 is 13 amino acids long. V lost 5 bases to trimming and J lost 14 bases, with 19 bases between them. The whole variable domain, filled in from reference TRBV11-2 and TRBJ2-1, reads EAGVAQSPRYKIIEKRQSVAFWCNPISGHATLYWYQQILGQGPKLLIQFQNNGVVDDSQLPKDRFSAERLKGVDSTLKIQPAKLEDSAVYLCASSNTKPRPEFFGPGTRLTVL.